The rows below give T cell receptor beta chains drawn from one sample of a study of T cell responses to AZD1222 COVID-19 vaccine. Produced via immunoSEQ multiplex PCR; TCRdb's table is partial and in-frame only. This table holds roughly 200,000 clones, about 93% found once. Here the sequenced sample was peripheral blood, taken 28 days after the second dose of the MenACWY control vaccine. These receptors were obtained from an adult who received the MenACWY meningococcal vaccine as a control. Both conserved end residues are part of each CDR3. D genes are given only for firm matches. Not all rows give a size; the values are once, few, many and, for expanded clones, a class.

NA | TRBJ1-1 | TRBV5-1 | NA | CASSLDGYSNTEAFF | TGCGCCAGCAGCCTGGACGGGTACTCGAACACTGAAGCTTTCTTT
NA | TRBJ1-1 | TRBV6-5 | NA | CASSYLDRRTNTEAFF | TGTGCCAGCAGTTACTTAGACAGACGGACTAACACTGAAGCTTTCTTT
NA | TRBJ1-5 | TRBV24-1 | TRBD1 | CATSDSDRVNQPQHF | TGTGCCACCAGTGATTCGGACAGGGTGAATCAGCCCCAGCATTTT
NA | TRBJ1-5 | TRBV6-1 | NA | CASSERAGDQPQHF | TGTGCCAGCAGTGAACGGGCAGGGGACCAGCCCCAGCATTTT
NA | TRBJ1-2 | TRBV7-2 | TRBD1 | CASSILGQGADGYTF | TGTGCCAGCAGCATCTTGGGACAGGGGGCGGATGGCTACACCTTC
few | TRBJ1-1 | TRBV5-1 | TRBD1 | CASSDGQGASTEAFF | TGCGCCAGCAGCGACGGACAGGGGGCGAGTACTGAAGCTTTCTTT
NA | TRBJ1-1 | TRBV3-1/TRBV3-2 | NA | CASTLKGGGTEAFF | TGTGCCAGCACCTTAAAAGGGGGGGGAACTGAAGCTTTCTTT
NA | TRBJ1-1 | TRBV19 | NA | CASSIGGNTEAFF | TGTGCCAGTAGTATAGGTGGGAACACTGAAGCTTTCTTT
NA | TRBJ1-2 | TRBV5-1 | NA | CASSYREDYGYTF | TGCGCCAGCAGCTACAGGGAAGACTATGGCTACACCTTC
NA | TRBJ1-1 | TRBV18 | NA | CASSRQNTEAFF | TGTGCCAGCTCAAGACAGAACACTGAAGCTTTCTTT
NA | TRBJ2-1 | TRBV7-9 | TRBD1 | CASSFPGQGGSEQFF | TGTGCCAGCAGCTTTCCCGGACAGGGGGGAAGTGAGCAGTTCTTC
NA | TRBJ2-5 | TRBV7-9 | NA | CASSSRGPETQYF | TGTGCCAGCAGCTCTCGGGGGCCGGAGACCCAGTACTTC
NA | TRBJ1-1 | TRBV20-1 | NA | CSASGGVVSNTEAFF | TGCAGTGCTAGTGGGGGGGTAGTGAGTAACACTGAAGCTTTCTTT
NA | TRBJ2-5 | TRBV5-4 | TRBD2 | CASSLRLAGQETQYF | TGTGCCAGCAGCTTAAGACTAGCGGGGCAAGAGACCCAGTACTTC
NA | TRBJ1-2 | TRBV11-2 | TRBD1 | CASSRDRAGYTF | TGTGCCAGCAGTCGTGACAGGGCTGGCTACACCTTC
NA | TRBJ1-5 | TRBV3-1/TRBV3-2 | NA | CASSQDGLPYQPQHF | TGTGCCAGCAGCCAAGATGGTCTCCCCTATCAGCCCCAGCATTTT
NA | TRBJ1-1 | TRBV6-4 | TRBD1 | CASRRTGKESTEAFF | TGTGCCAGCAGAAGGACAGGGAAGGAGAGCACTGAAGCTTTCTTT
NA | TRBJ2-1 | TRBV5-1 | TRBD2 | CASSFSGDNEQFF | TGCGCCAGCAGCTTTAGCGGGGACAATGAGCAGTTCTTC
NA | TRBJ2-3 | TRBV7-3 | NA | CASSLTDTQYF | TGTGCCAGCAGCTTAACAGATACGCAGTATTTT
NA | TRBJ1-2 | TRBV29-1 | NA | CSVESGYGYTF | TGCAGCGTTGAAAGCGGCTATGGCTACACCTTC
NA | TRBJ2-5 | TRBV6-2/TRBV6-3 | NA | CASSPPGTHQETQYF | TGTGCCAGCAGCCCCCCCGGGACTCACCAAGAGACCCAGTACTTC
NA | TRBJ1-1 | TRBV7-2 | NA | CASSSEGVTEAFF | TGTGCCAGCAGCTCAGAGGGGGTCACTGAAGCTTTCTTT
NA | TRBJ1-1 | TRBV7-8 | NA | CASSSRANTEAFF | TGTGCCAGCAGCTCCCGGGCGAACACTGAAGCTTTCTTT
NA | TRBJ1-2 | TRBV19 | NA | CASSTSAQSYGYTF | TGTGCCAGTAGCACCTCGGCGCAAAGCTATGGCTACACCTTC
NA | TRBJ1-1 | TRBV5-1 | TRBD1 | CASSTGTGDTEAFF | TGCGCCAGCAGCACCGGGACAGGGGACACTGAAGCTTTCTTT
NA | TRBJ1-2 | TRBV12-3/TRBV12-4 | NA | CASRATENYGYTF | TGTGCCAGCAGGGCGACCGAGAACTATGGCTACACCTTC
NA | TRBJ1-4 | TRBV28 | NA | CASRAANEKLFF | TGTGCCAGCAGGGCAGCTAATGAAAAACTGTTTTTT
NA | TRBJ2-7 | TRBV11-2 | NA | CASSLDRTEIYEQYF | TGTGCCAGCAGCTTAGATCGGACAGAGATTTACGAGCAGTACTTC
NA | TRBJ2-3 | TRBV3-1/TRBV3-2 | TRBD2 | CASSPRPSGISTDTQYF | TGTGCCAGCAGCCCACGTCCTAGCGGGATCTCCACAGATACGCAGTATTTT
NA | TRBJ2-1 | TRBV24-1 | TRBD2 | CATSDPASGGANEQFF | TGTGCCACCAGTGATCCCGCTAGCGGGGGGGCAAATGAGCAGTTCTTC
NA | TRBJ1-1 | TRBV6-5 | NA | CASSYSGTVNTEAFF | TGTGCCAGCAGTTACTCGGGGACGGTGAACACTGAAGCTTTCTTT
NA | TRBJ2-7 | TRBV12-3/TRBV12-4 | NA | CASSPGTSYEQYF | TGTGCCAGCAGTCCCGGGACTTCCTACGAGCAGTACTTC
NA | TRBJ1-4 | TRBV29-1 | TRBD1 | CSASQGGFNEKLFF | TGCAGCGCCTCGCAGGGGGGGTTCAATGAAAAACTGTTTTTT
NA | TRBJ1-1 | TRBV14 | NA | CASRGRETWTEAFF | TGTGCCAGCCGGGGGAGGGAGACTTGGACTGAAGCTTTCTTT
NA | TRBJ1-1 | TRBV27 | NA | CASRRGTMNTEAFF | TGTGCCAGCAGACGCGGGACGATGAACACTGAAGCTTTCTTT
NA | TRBJ1-6 | TRBV5-8 | NA | CASSLASPLHF | TGTGCCAGCAGCTTGGCCTCACCCCTCCACTTT
NA | TRBJ1-6 | TRBV4-3 | NA | CASSQDSGVTSPLHF | TGCGCCAGCAGCCAAGATTCAGGGGTTACTTCACCCCTCCACTTT
NA | TRBJ1-5 | TRBV6-1 | NA | CASSEALRLPQHF | TGTGCCAGCAGTGAAGCGCTTCGGTTGCCCCAGCATTTT
NA | TRBJ1-2 | TRBV19 | NA | CASSIRGTAYGYTF | TGTGCCAGTAGTATCAGGGGCACGGCCTATGGCTACACCTTC
NA | TRBJ2-6 | TRBV5-8 | NA | CASSPNYYTSSGANVLTF | TGTGCCAGCAGCCCGAACTACTACACGAGCTCTGGGGCCAACGTCCTGACTTTC
NA | TRBJ2-7 | TRBV5-1 | NA | CASSPDIDTAGYF | TGCGCCAGCAGCCCCGACATAGACACGGCGGGGTACTTC
NA | TRBJ1-1 | TRBV27 | NA | CASSLIGRTEAFF | TGTGCCAGCAGTTTAATTGGGAGGACTGAAGCTTTCTTT